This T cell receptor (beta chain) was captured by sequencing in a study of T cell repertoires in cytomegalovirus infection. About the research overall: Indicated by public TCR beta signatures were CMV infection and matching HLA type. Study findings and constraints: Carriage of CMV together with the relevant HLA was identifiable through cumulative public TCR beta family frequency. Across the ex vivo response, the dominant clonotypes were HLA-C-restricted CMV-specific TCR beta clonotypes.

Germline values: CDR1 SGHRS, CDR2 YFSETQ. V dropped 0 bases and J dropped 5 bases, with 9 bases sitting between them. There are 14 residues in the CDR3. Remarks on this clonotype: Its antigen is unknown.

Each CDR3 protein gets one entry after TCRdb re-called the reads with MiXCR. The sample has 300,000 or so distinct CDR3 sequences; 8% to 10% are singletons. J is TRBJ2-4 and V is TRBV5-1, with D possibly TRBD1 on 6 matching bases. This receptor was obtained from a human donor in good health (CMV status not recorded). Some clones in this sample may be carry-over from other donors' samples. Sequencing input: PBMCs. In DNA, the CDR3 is TGCGCCAGCAGCTTGGGACAGGCCCAAAACATTCAGTACTTC. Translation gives CASSLGQAQNIQYF. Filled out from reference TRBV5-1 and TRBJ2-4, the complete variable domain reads KAGVTQTPRYLIKTRGQQVTLSCSPISGHRSVSWYQQTPGQGLQFLFEYFSETQRNKGNFPGRFSGRQFSNSRSEMNVSTLELGDSALYLCASSLGQAQNIQYFGAGTRLSVL.